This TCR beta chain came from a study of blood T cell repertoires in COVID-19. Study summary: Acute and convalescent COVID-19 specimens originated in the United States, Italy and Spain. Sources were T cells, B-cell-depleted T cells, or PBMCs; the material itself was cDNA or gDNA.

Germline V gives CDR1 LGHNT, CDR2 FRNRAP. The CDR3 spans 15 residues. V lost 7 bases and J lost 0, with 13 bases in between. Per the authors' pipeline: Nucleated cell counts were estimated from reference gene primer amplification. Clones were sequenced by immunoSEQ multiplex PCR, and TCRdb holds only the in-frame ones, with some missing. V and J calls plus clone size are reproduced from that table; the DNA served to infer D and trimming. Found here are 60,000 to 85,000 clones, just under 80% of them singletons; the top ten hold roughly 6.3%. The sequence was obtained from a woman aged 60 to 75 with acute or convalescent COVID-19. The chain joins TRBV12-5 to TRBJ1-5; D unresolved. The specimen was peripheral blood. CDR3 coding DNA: TGTGCTAGTGCCACGGACGGGAATAGCAATCAGCCCCAGCATTTT. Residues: CASATDGNSNQPQHF.